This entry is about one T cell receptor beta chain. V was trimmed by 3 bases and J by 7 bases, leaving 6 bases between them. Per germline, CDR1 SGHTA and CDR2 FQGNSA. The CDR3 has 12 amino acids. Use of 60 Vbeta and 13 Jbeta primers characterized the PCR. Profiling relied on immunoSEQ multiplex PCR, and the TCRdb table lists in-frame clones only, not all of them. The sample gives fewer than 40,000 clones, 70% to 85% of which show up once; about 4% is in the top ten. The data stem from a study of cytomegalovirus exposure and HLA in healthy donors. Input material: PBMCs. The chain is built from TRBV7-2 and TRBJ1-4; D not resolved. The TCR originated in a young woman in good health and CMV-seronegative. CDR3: CASSLRGEKLFF. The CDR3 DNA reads TGTGCCAGCAGCTTGAGAGGTGAAAAACTGTTTTTT.